Below, 30 T cell receptor beta chains from the same sample are listed, as sequenced in a study of OX40 agonist ivuxolimab in advanced cancers. Produced via immunoSEQ multiplex PCR; TCRdb's table is partial and in-frame only. The sample contains about 150,000 clones, under 95% of which appear only once. The specimen comprised CD4+ or CD8+ T cells sorted from blood, sampled in a trial of the OX40 agonist ivuxolimab. These receptors were collected from an adult with an advanced solid tumor such as melanoma, head and neck, liver or kidney cancer.

The genes are TRBV28 and TRBJ1-5; possible D gene TRBD1, 5 bases. The germline gives CDR1 MDHEN, CDR2 SYDVKM. The ends were cut back, 5 bases at V and 6 bases at J, with 14 bases in the middle. The CDR3 is 14 residues long. CDR3 nucleotide sequence: TGTGCCAGCAGTCCCGGGGGGGGGAGTCAGCCCCAGCATTTT. Translating gives CASSPGGGSQPQHF.

V is TRBV19 and J is TRBJ1-2, with 9 bases fitting TRBD1. J lost 0 bases, V lost 7 bases, and 9 bases had no gene match. The CDR3 runs to 16 residues. Germline-derived CDR1 and CDR2 are LNHDA and SQIVND (reference sequence). The CDR3 sequence is CASTRDRVRANYGYTF. DNA of the CDR3: TGTGCCAGTACCCGGGACAGGGTAAGAGCTAACTATGGCTACACCTTC.

This clone was observed a few times. This sequence joins TRBV11-2 and TRBJ2-7; tentative D call: TRBD1 (5 bases). Germline CDR1 reads SGHAT; CDR2 reads FQNNGV. The V gene lost 8 bases and the J gene lost 9 bases, with 23 bases spanning the gap. This CDR3 has 14 residues. The CDR3 loop reads CASGAPRIQGRQYF. The CDR3 nucleotides read TGTGCCAGCGGAGCTCCCCGCATTCAGGGAAGGCAGTACTTC.

The sample holds one count of this clone. The V call is TRBV2, the J call TRBJ2-7; 9 bases are a match to TRBD2. The CDR3 is made up of 15 amino acids. CDR1 is SNHLY, CDR2 FYNNEI, per germline. Trimming at V came to 3 bases and at J to 3 bases, leaving 6 bases not matched to a gene. Here the CDR3 DNA reads TGTGCCAGCAGTGAGAGGGCGGGAGGGTTCTACGAGCAGTACTTC. Protein sequence: CASSERAGGFYEQYF. The variable domain in full, completed from reference TRBV2 and TRBJ2-7, reads EPEVTQTPSHQVTQMGQEVILRCVPISNHLYFYWYRQILGQKVEFLVSFYNNEISEKSEIFDDQFSVERPDGSNFTLKIRSTKLEDSAMYFCASSERAGGFYEQYFGPGTRLTVT.

The chain employs TRBV5-4 and TRBJ2-1; either TRBD1 or TRBD2 may fit D (6 bases each). In germline, CDR1 is SGHNT, CDR2 YYREEE (reference sequence). The V end lost 2 bases, the J end lost 7 bases, and 19 bases lay between the germline ends. The CDR3 runs to 16 residues. The CDR3 nucleotides read TGTGCCAGCAGCTTCACGGGGGCCGGGGGAAGGAATGAGCAGTTCTTC. This translates into CASSFTGAGGRNEQFF.

The chain joins TRBV6-5 to TRBJ2-1; TRBD1 is a possible D gene (5 bases). With 6 bases removed from V and 7 bases from J, the gap between germline ends came to 13 bases. The CDR3 is made up of 13 amino acids. CDR1 MNHEY and CDR2 SVGAGI come from the germline V gene. The CDR3: CASRLRGQNEQFF. The CDR3 region has the DNA TGTGCCAGCAGACTTAGGGGCCAAAATGAGCAGTTCTTC.

This chain joins TRBV28 and TRBJ1-5; TRBD1 matches at 7 bases. J gave up 3 bases and V 4 bases, and 12 bases lay outside the gene matches. Germline values: CDR1 MDHEN, CDR2 SYDVKM. The CDR3 sequence is 17 residues long. CDR3 DNA sequence: TGTGCCAGCAGTTCCCCGATAACCGGGACAGACAATCAGCCCCAGCATTTT. It specifies CASSSPITGTDNQPQHF.

The genes are TRBV5-6 and TRBJ2-5; 13 bases are a match to TRBD2. The length of the CDR3 is 17 residues. The V and J ends lost 1 base and 1 base, in that order; junction bases with no gene match: 4. Germline values: CDR1 SGHDT, CDR2 YYEEEE. The CDR3 spells CASSLRGLAGLQETQYF. In DNA, the CDR3 is TGTGCCAGCAGCTTGAGGGGACTAGCGGGGCTCCAAGAGACCCAGTACTTC.

The chain has TRBV29-1 and TRBJ2-1; either TRBD1 or TRBD2 may fit D (5 bases each). The CDR3 totals 13 residues. Trimming shortened V by 7 bases and J by 2 bases, and 12 bases separated the two germline ends. CDR1 is SQVTM, CDR2 ANQGSEA, per germline. For the CDR3, the DNA is TGCAGCGCTGCCGGGACGCCCTACAATGAGCAGTTCTTC. It yields the protein CSAAGTPYNEQFF.

V usage is TRBV5-4 and J usage is TRBJ2-2; no firm D call. The CDR3 covers 13 residues. CDR1 is SGHNT, CDR2 YYREEE, per germline (reference sequence). V was pared by 2 bases and J by 1 base, with 3 bases between. The CDR3: CASSLQNTGELFF. The CDR3 DNA follows: TGTGCCAGCAGCTTACAGAACACCGGGGAGCTGTTTTTT.

The rearrangement joins TRBV30 to TRBJ1-5; TRBD1 might be the D (5 bases). CDR1 GTSNPN and CDR2 SVGIG come from the germline V gene (reference sequence). This CDR3 is built from 15 residues. V was cut by 0 bases and J by 1 base, with 10 bases left in between. The CDR3 region is CAWSVLGGSNQPQHF. The CDR3 DNA sequence: TGTGCCTGGAGTGTACTCGGGGGAAGCAATCAGCCCCAGCATTTT.

The genes are TRBV10-2 and TRBJ1-1, with 9 bases matching TRBD1. The CDR3 has 12 residues. The germline gives CDR1 WSHSY, CDR2 SAAADI. The J segment lost 9 bases and the V segment lost 6 bases, leaving 5 bases of the junction unmatched. This CDR3 reads CASSPGQGQAFF. The CDR3 DNA sequence: TGCGCCAGCAGCCCTGGACAGGGGCAAGCTTTCTTT.

V and J are TRBV7-2 and TRBJ2-3, with 11 nucleotides matching TRBD2. V gave up 0 bases and J gave up 9 bases; unmatched junction bases: 8. The CDR3 is made up of 16 amino acids. The V gene's germline CDR1 is SGHTA and CDR2 FQGNSA. The CDR3 bases are TGTGCCAGCAGCTTAGCGCTAGCGGGGGGACAGCACACGCAGTATTTT. This gives the protein CASSLALAGGQHTQYF.

The V and J genes are TRBV19 and TRBJ2-7, with a tentative D call TRBD2 (6 bases). The ends were cut back, 7 bases at V and 3 bases at J, with 13 bases in the middle. Germline CDR1 LNHDA, CDR2 SQIVND (reference sequence). The CDR3 contains 13 residues. CDR3 amino acids: CASTRRDGYEQYF. In nucleotides, the CDR3 is TGTGCCAGTACCCGGCGGGACGGCTACGAGCAGTACTTC. Full variable domain (rest looked up from reference TRBV19 and TRBJ2-7): DGGITQSPKYLFRKEGQNVTLSCEQNLNHDAMYWYRQDPGQGLRLIYYSQIVNDFQKGDIAEGYSVSREKKESFPLTVTSAQKNPTAFYLCASTRRDGYEQYFGPGTRLTVT.

CDR3 protein: CASSSAYGTGAGYTF. The CDR3 DNA is TGTGCCAGCAGCTCAGCATACGGGACAGGGGCTGGCTACACCTTC. The chain has TRBV7-3 and TRBJ1-2; 10 bases are a match to TRBD1. CDR1 is SGHTA and CDR2 is FQGTGA in the germline V gene. The V segment lost 4 bases and the J segment 7 bases; nucleotides outside the gene matches: 9. This CDR3 is built from 15 residues. The entire variable domain, with the rest obtained from reference TRBV7-3 and TRBJ1-2, is as follows: GAGVSQTPSNKVTEKGKYVELRCDPISGHTALYWYRQSLGQGPEFLIYFQGTGAADDSGLPNDRFFAVRPEGSVSTLKIQRTERGDSAVYLCASSSAYGTGAGYTFGSGTRLTVV.

This rearrangement joins TRBV27 to TRBJ1-6, with D hard to call. The germline V and J ends were trimmed by 2 bases and 0 bases, with 8 bases remaining between them. This CDR3 is 16 amino acids long. Germline CDR1 and CDR2: MNHEY and SMNVEV (reference sequence). The CDR3 region has the DNA TGTGCCAGCAGTTTAGAGGGCAGCTCCTATAATTCACCCCTCCACTTT. Encoded protein: CASSLEGSSYNSPLHF.

The chain recombines TRBV7-2 with TRBJ2-3, with 7 positions matching TRBD2. This CDR3 is built from 16 residues. The germline CDR1 and CDR2 sequences are SGHTA and FQGNSA. V lost 1 base to trimming and J lost 4 bases; unmatched junction nucleotides: 8. CDR3 in DNA: TGTGCCAGCAGCTTAGTGCAGCGGGGTCAATCAGATACGCAGTATTTT. Residues: CASSLVQRGQSDTQYF.

This chain connects TRBV7-2 to TRBJ1-4; tentative D call: TRBD1 (6 bases). The CDR3 covers 14 residues. Deletions cut 4 bases from V and 8 bases from J, with 14 bases between. Looked up from germline, CDR1 is SGHTA and CDR2 is FQGNSA. CDR3 nucleotide sequence: TGTGCCAGCAGCTCTGACAGGCAAGGCGAAAAACTGTTTTTT. The encoded protein is CASSSDRQGEKLFF.

The chain links TRBV6-1 to TRBJ2-1, with TRBD1 as a possible D gene (6 bases). The V gene's germline CDR1 is MNHNS and CDR2 SASEGT. There are 13 residues in the CDR3. The ends were cut back, 8 bases at V and 2 bases at J, with 10 bases in the middle. CDR3 loop: CASHRVTYNEQFF. The CDR3 coding sequence is TGTGCCAGCCACAGGGTTACCTACAATGAGCAGTTCTTC.

This chain joins TRBV28 and TRBJ1-2, with a weak D call TRBD1 (6 bases). Germline assignment: CDR1 MDHEN and CDR2 SYDVKM. The V end lost 5 bases, the J end lost 4 bases, and 14 bases lay between the germline ends. CDR3 size: 14 residues. The CDR3 DNA follows: TGTGCCAGCAGTGGACAGCCGCGGGTCTATGGCTACACCTTC. This encodes CASSGQPRVYGYTF.

The chain has TRBV27 and TRBJ2-7; D perhaps matches TRBD1 (5 bases). This CDR3 is built from 14 residues. Germline CDR1 and CDR2: MNHEY and SMNVEV (reference sequence). Trimming took off 8 bases at V and 4 bases at J, with 18 bases between the two ends. The CDR3 nucleotides are TGTGCCAGCTGGAACACAGGAACCCCTTACGAGCAGTACTTC. Residues: CASWNTGTPYEQYF.

The chain's CDR3 is CASSLDQGGYNEQFF. The CDR3 DNA reads as TGTGCCAGCAGCTTAGACCAGGGTGGCTACAATGAGCAGTTCTTC. The rearrangement links TRBV11-2 to TRBJ2-1, with D maybe TRBD1 (5 bases). Germline values: CDR1 SGHAT, CDR2 FQNNGV. With 0 bases removed from V and 3 bases from J, the gap between germline ends came to 9 bases. This CDR3 spans 15 amino acids. The full variable domain, its missing parts supplied by reference TRBV11-2 and TRBJ2-1, is EAGVAQSPRYKIIEKRQSVAFWCNPISGHATLYWYQQILGQGPKLLIQFQNNGVVDDSQLPKDRFSAERLKGVDSTLKIQPAKLEDSAVYLCASSLDQGGYNEQFFGPGTRLTVL.

The chain links TRBV11-1 to TRBJ2-7; 12 bases match TRBD2. There are 17 residues in the CDR3. Germline CDR1 SGHAT, CDR2 FQDESV (reference sequence). V trimming: 5 bases; J trimming: 6 bases; junction bases outside the gene matches: 14. The CDR3 sequence is CASSPGTSGPPPFEQYF. The CDR3 DNA follows: TGTGCCAGCAGCCCAGGGACTAGCGGGCCCCCCCCCTTCGAGCAGTACTTC.

The CDR3 loop reads CASKGTVNTEAFF. The DNA for the CDR3 is TGCGCCAGCAAGGGGACGGTGAACACTGAAGCTTTCTTT. The chain employs TRBV5-1 and TRBJ1-1; D perhaps matches TRBD1 (5 bases). Deletions cut 6 bases from V and 0 bases from J, with 9 bases between. The length of the CDR3 is 13 residues. Germline CDR1 reads SGHRS; CDR2 reads YFSETQ.

The chain uses TRBV27 and TRBJ1-4, with TRBD1 matching 7 bases. V lost 8 bases to trimming and J lost 4 bases; unmatched junction nucleotides: 4. There are 13 residues in the CDR3. Looked up from germline, CDR1 is MNHEY and CDR2 is SMNVEV (reference sequence). The CDR3 is CASRDSLNEKLFF. CDR3 sequence (DNA): TGTGCCAGCCGGGACAGCCTTAATGAAAAACTGTTTTTT.

This chain joins TRBV7-2 and TRBJ2-5; 14 bases are shared with TRBD2. The CDR3 consists of 16 residues. Germline CDR1 SGHTA, CDR2 FQGNSA. The V gene end was trimmed by 4 bases and the J gene end by 4 bases; junction bases not matched to a gene: 5. DNA for the CDR3: TGTGCCAGCAGCTGGGGACTAGCGGGGGTCAGAGAGACCCAGTACTTC. It yields the protein CASSWGLAGVRETQYF.

This sequence joins TRBV5-1 and TRBJ2-1; 14 bases align to TRBD2. Germline CDR1 and CDR2: SGHRS and YFSETQ. The V gene end was trimmed by 3 bases and the J gene end by 3 bases; junction bases not matched to a gene: 5. The CDR3 runs to 17 residues. The CDR3 DNA reads as TGCGCCAGCAGCTCCGGGACTAGCGGGAGCTTCTACAATGAGCAGTTCTTC. Its protein is CASSSGTSGSFYNEQFF. Complete variable domain (other parts from reference TRBV5-1 and TRBJ2-1): KAGVTQTPRYLIKTRGQQVTLSCSPISGHRSVSWYQQTPGQGLQFLFEYFSETQRNKGNFPGRFSGRQFSNSRSEMNVSTLELGDSALYLCASSSGTSGSFYNEQFFGPGTRLTVL.

This clone was observed a single time. The V gene is TRBV19, the J gene TRBJ1-5, with TRBD1 matching over 9 bases. Trimming cost V 6 bases and J 6 bases; bases outside gene matches: 12. The germline V gene encodes CDR1 LNHDA and CDR2 SQIVND (reference sequence). This CDR3 is 16 amino acids long. CDR3 sequence (DNA): TGTGCCAGTAGCGTTATATTGGGACAGGGAACTCAGCCCCAGCATTTT. Protein product: CASSVILGQGTQPQHF. The full variable domain, with the rest looked up from reference TRBV19 and TRBJ1-5, is DGGITQSPKYLFRKEGQNVTLSCEQNLNHDAMYWYRQDPGQGLRLIYYSQIVNDFQKGDIAEGYSVSREKKESFPLTVTSAQKNPTAFYLCASSVILGQGTQPQHFGDGTRLSIL.

V is TRBV30 and J is TRBJ2-3, with D tentatively TRBD2 (5 bases). The germline CDR1 and CDR2 sequences are GTSNPN and SVGIG (reference sequence). V was cut by 7 bases and J by 2 bases, with 19 bases left in between. This CDR3 contains 15 residues. The CDR3 DNA is TGTGCCTCCCGTCACGGGGAACTTAACACAGATACGCAGTATTTT. Protein product: CASRHGELNTDTQYF.

For the CDR3, the DNA is TGCGCCAGCAGCTCCGGGACAGGGTATAATTCACCCCTCCACTTT. Its translation is CASSSGTGYNSPLHF. The chain combines TRBV5-1 with TRBJ1-6; 9 positions agree with TRBD1. CDR1 is SGHRS, CDR2 YFSETQ, per germline. The CDR3 length is 15 residues. V was pared by 3 bases and J by 4 bases, with 2 bases of the junction left unmatched.